This record concerns one T cell receptor (beta chain) sequence. What antigen it recognizes has not been identified. Nothing much larger sits one base from this clone, and base qualities are not available. CDR1 and CDR2 are drawn from the germline V gene: SGDLS, YYNGEE. The CDR3 sequence holds 15 residues, the cysteine and phenylalanine included. CDR3 DNA is the only sequence kept; it has 45 bases, read in frame from the first base. V was cut back by 0 bases and J by 8 bases, leaving a gap of 15 bases between them. This sample is drawn from a study of chemoradiotherapy in HPV16-positive cancers (dated by TCRdb to between 2021 and 2023). For the study in its entirety: Candidate HPV-specific T-cell clones and common TCR motifs were defined by functional T-cell assays performed on cells from a couple of HPV16-positive patients. The study set out to ask whether T-cell immunity against the HPV oncoproteins E6 and E7 changes over the course of chemoradiotherapy and whether that immunity affects survival. Next, the candidate HPV-specific TCRs and motifs were followed in TCR repertoires from around 92 patients with HPV-related cancers. Here is what the overall study found, with its caveats: The functional definition of HPV-specific T cells came from only a couple of HPV16-positive patients, and the survival association was reported for HPV16-positive patients. Expansion of candidate HPV-specific clones and E7-related TCR motifs was observed in the tumor microenvironment during treatment, whereas no such expansion was observed for non-HPV-specific T cells. Among HPV16-positive patients, expansion of HPV-responsive T cells during chemoradiotherapy was associated with better recurrence-free survival.

Libraries were made using the immunoSEQ multiplex PCR assay. TCRdb's version of the immuneACCESS table is confined to in-frame rearrangements and falls short of the full clone set. An unresolved V gene accounts for under half of the shortfall where checked; the remainder is of unknown origin. The sample contains 40,000 to 65,000 clones, around 90% of them found a single time. Jointly, the top ten make up roughly 3.3% of the sample. Repertoires were sampled multiple times during chemoradiotherapy, which allowed clonal expansion in the tumor microenvironment to be followed. The starting material was blood, obtained from a patient who underwent chemoradiotherapy. The rearrangement joined TRBV9 to TRBJ2-1, and possibly TRBD2, on 5 matching bases. The clonotype was recovered from a human donor with HPV-associated anogenital cancer. This receptor has the CDR3 CASSVAGNIRDEQFF. The DNA reads TGTGCCAGCAGCGTAGCCGGGAACATTAGGGATGAGCAGTTCTTC. With the portions outside the CDR3 filled from the reference TRBV9 and TRBJ2-1 genes, the complete variable region becomes DSGVTQTPKHLITATGQRVTLRCSPRSGDLSVYWYQQSLDQGLQFLIQYYNGEERAKGNILERFSAQQFPDLHSELNLSSLELGDSALYFCASSVAGNIRDEQFFGPGTRLTVL.